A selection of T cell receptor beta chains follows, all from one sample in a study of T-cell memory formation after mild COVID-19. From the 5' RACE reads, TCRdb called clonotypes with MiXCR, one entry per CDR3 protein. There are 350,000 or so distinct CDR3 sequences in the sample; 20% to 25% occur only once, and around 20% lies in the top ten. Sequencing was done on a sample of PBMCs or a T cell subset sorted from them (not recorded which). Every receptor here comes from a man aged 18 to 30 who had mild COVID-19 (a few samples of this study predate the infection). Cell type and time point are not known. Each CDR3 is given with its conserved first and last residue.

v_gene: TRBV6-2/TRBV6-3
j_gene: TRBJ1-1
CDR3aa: CASKMDGDTEAFF

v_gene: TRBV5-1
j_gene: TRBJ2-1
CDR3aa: CASSLFQGQVNEQFF

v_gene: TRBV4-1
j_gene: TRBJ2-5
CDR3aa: CASSQEGRGYETQYF

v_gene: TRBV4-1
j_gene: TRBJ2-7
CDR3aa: CASSQDWASGGTYEQYF

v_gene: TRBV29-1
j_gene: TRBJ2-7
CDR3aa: CSVVRTGAYEQYF

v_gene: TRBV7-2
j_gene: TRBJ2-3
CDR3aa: CASSLVGGGGDTQYF

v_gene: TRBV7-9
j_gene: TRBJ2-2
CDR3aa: CASSPPRGTGELFF

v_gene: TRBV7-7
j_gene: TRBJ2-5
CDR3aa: CASSRTSGDGETQYF

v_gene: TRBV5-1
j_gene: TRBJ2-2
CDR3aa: CASSASGTGIVNTGELFF

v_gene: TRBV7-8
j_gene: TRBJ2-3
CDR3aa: CASSRLGLGSSDTQYF

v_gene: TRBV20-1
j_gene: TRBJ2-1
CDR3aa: CSARDQRGGSNEQFF

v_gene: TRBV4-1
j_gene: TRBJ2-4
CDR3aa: CASSPPTGAAGNIQYF

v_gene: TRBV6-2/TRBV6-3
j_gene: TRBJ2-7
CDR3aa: CASSYGSYRPSYEQYF

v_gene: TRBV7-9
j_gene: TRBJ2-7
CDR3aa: CAGGARDAYEQYF

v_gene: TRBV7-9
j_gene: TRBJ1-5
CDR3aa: CAITEGSGNQPQHF

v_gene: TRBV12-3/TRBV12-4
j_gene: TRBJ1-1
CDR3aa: CASSHDRVTAFF

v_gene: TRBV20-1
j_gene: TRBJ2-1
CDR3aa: CSAIRDRSSEQFF

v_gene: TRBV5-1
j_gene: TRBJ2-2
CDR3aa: CASSLSSGTGSTGELFF

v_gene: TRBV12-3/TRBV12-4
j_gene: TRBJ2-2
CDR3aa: CASSLLNTGELFF

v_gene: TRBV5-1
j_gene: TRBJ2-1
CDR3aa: CASSLYPYNEQFF

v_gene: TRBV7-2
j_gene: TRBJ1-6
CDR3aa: CASSSQRANSPLHF

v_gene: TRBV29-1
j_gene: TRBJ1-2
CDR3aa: CSVEEWNYGYTF

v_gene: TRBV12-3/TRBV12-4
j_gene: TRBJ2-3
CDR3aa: CASSLSQDTDTQYF

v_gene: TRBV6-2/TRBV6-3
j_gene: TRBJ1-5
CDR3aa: CASSYSAGTTHQHF